The rows below give T cell receptor beta chains drawn from one sample of a study of T cells in Graves' hyperthyroidism and ophthalmopathy. TCRdb re-called the multiplex PCR reads with MiXCR, one entry per CDR3 protein. The table shows fewer than 110,000 distinct CDR3 sequences, with 15% to 20% occurring only once. Sequencing was carried out using blood. These TCRs come from a woman between 50 and 59 years old with Graves' hyperthyroidism. Each CDR3 is given with its conserved first and last residue. A D gene is named only where the DNA matches it firmly. Expanded clones are given a class, and other clones once, few, many or no size at all.

many	TRBV18	-	TRBJ2-2	TGTGCCAGCTCAGTCACGCCCGGGGAGCTGTTTTTT	CASSVTPGELFF
-	TRBV15	TRBD2	TRBJ2-3	TGTGCCACCAGCACCAAACTAGCGGGGGGTCGTGATACGCAGTATTTT	CATSTKLAGGRDTQYF
many	TRBV6-1	TRBD2	TRBJ2-1	TGTGCCAGCAAAAACAGGGATGGACTAGCGGGAGTTAATGAGCAGTTCTTC	CASKNRDGLAGVNEQFF
-	TRBV3-1	-	TRBJ2-1	TGTGCCAGCAGCCAGGGGCGTCGACTTTACAATGAGCAGTTCTTC	CASSQGRRLYNEQFF
many	TRBV3-1	-	TRBJ2-2	TGTGCCAGCAGCCCCCACGGGCGGGGATCGAACGCCGGGGAGCTGTTTTTT	CASSPHGRGSNAGELFF
-	TRBV28	TRBD1	TRBJ2-7	TGTGCCAGCAGATACCACCCGGGACAGGCCCAATACGAGCAGTACTTC	CASRYHPGQAQYEQYF
few	TRBV24-1	-	TRBJ2-5	TGTGCCACCAGTGATTATAGACAGTCGGGGACCCAGTACTTC	CATSDYRQSGTQYF
many	TRBV29-1	TRBD2	TRBJ2-7	TGCAGCGTGACGACTAGCGGATCCTTATACGAGCAGTACTTC	CSVTTSGSLYEQYF
many	TRBV7-2	TRBD1	TRBJ1-1	TGTGCCAGCAGCTTAGCGGGACAGCGGAACACTGAAGCTTTCTTT	CASSLAGQRNTEAFF
-	TRBV6-1	-	TRBJ1-2	TGTGCCAGCAGTCACTCCGGAAATGGCTACACCTTC	CASSHSGNGYTF
-	TRBV28	-	TRBJ2-3	TGTGCCAGCAGTTACAGGGCCTTGCGCACAGATACGCAGTATTTT	CASSYRALRTDTQYF
many	TRBV19	-	TRBJ1-2	TGTGCCAGTAGCTCAAGTGGCTACACCTTC	CASSSSGYTF
many	TRBV27	TRBD1	TRBJ1-3	TGTGCCAACCTTTGGGGACAGAACCTGGGAAACACCATATATTTT	CANLWGQNLGNTIYF
once	TRBV5-1	-	TRBJ2-2	TGCGCCAGTACACCTGGGATCGATACTTTTCCCGGGGAGCTGTTTTTT	CASTPGIDTFPGELFF
-	TRBV28	-	TRBJ1-5	TGTGCCAGCAGTTTATGGGGGACAACAAATCAGCCCCAGCATTTT	CASSLWGTTNQPQHF
many	TRBV7-9	TRBD1	TRBJ1-5	TGTGCCGGCCATCGGACAGGGGGCGATGATCGGGATAAGTGTAATCAGCCCCAGCATTTT	CAGHRTGGDDRDKCNQPQHF
many	TRBV20-1	TRBD2	TRBJ2-5	TGCAGTGCAGGGACTAGCGGGAGAAGGAGCGAGACCCAGTACTTC	CSAGTSGRRSETQYF
many	TRBV20-1	TRBD1	TRBJ1-1	TGCAGTGCTAGAGAAAGTCCCGGGACAGGGAAGTCTGAAGCTTTCTTT	CSARESPGTGKSEAFF
many	TRBV7-9	-	TRBJ1-1	TGTGCCAGTCAGACCATGAACACTGAAGCTTTCTTT	CASQTMNTEAFF
many	TRBV12-3/TRBV12-4	-	TRBJ2-5	TGTGCCAGCAGTTTAGCGGGGACCCAAAGGGAGACCCAGTACTTC	CASSLAGTQRETQYF
many	TRBV12-3/TRBV12-4	-	TRBJ2-4	TGTGCCAGCAGTTCCGCGGCCAAAAACATTCAGTACTTC	CASSSAAKNIQYF
many	TRBV18	-	TRBJ1-6	TGTGCCAGCTCACCCCCGGGACGGCACAGACCCCTCCACTTT	CASSPPGRHRPLHF
many	TRBV29-1	-	TRBJ1-2	TGCAGCGTTGGGGGCGGACAGTCGCCCTTCGACTATGGCTACACCTTC	CSVGGGQSPFDYGYTF
few	TRBV5-1	TRBD2	TRBJ2-3	TGCGCCAGCAGTACTAGCGGGAACGCAGATACGCAGTATTTT	CASSTSGNADTQYF
many	TRBV20-1	-	TRBJ2-7	TGCAGTGCTAGAACCAGCTCCTACGAGCAGTACTTC	CSARTSSYEQYF
many	TRBV7-9	TRBD2	TRBJ2-2	TGTGCCAGCAGCCCCAGACTAGCGGGAGGTTCCGTCGGGGAGCTGTTTTTT	CASSPRLAGGSVGELFF
many	TRBV5-4	-	TRBJ2-5	TGTGCCAGCAGCTTGGGGGCCGGGGAGGAGACCCAGTACTTC	CASSLGAGEETQYF
few	TRBV19	TRBD2	TRBJ2-1	TGTGCCGGTAGTAACCTGCTAGCGGGAAGGGAAGATGAGCAGTTCTTC	CAGSNLLAGREDEQFF
-	TRBV6-2/TRBV6-3	TRBD2	TRBJ2-7	TGTGCCAGCAGTTACCCCCAGACTAGCGGGAGCTCCTACGAGCAGTACTTC	CASSYPQTSGSSYEQYF
many	TRBV7-2	-	TRBJ2-7	TGTGCCAGCAGCTTTTCCCAGGGCAACGAGCAGTACTTC	CASSFSQGNEQYF
once	TRBV5-1	-	TRBJ2-2	TGCGCCAGCAGCTTGGAACGCGGCCCCACCGGGGAGCTGTTTTTT	CASSLERGPTGELFF
-	TRBV12-3/TRBV12-4	TRBD2	TRBJ2-1	TGTGCCAGCTGTAGCGGGTCCTCCTACAATGAGCAGTTCTTC	CASCSGSSYNEQFF
many	TRBV20-1	-	TRBJ2-3	TGCAGTGCTGAGGTCTTAGCCACAGATACGCAGTATTTT	CSAEVLATDTQYF
many	TRBV20-1	-	TRBJ2-3	TGCAGTGCTCCGGGGGAGGAGACAGATACGCAGTATTTT	CSAPGEETDTQYF
many	TRBV10-3	-	TRBJ2-2	TGTGCCATCAGTGAATCCCTCGGGAACACCGGGGAGCTGTTTTTT	CAISESLGNTGELFF
many	TRBV5-1	-	TRBJ2-3	TGCGCCACCGGGACGTCTAGCACAGATACGCAGTATTTT	CATGTSSTDTQYF
many	TRBV27	TRBD1	TRBJ1-2	TGTGCCAGCAGAAGGACAGGGAATAACTATGGCTACACCTTC	CASRRTGNNYGYTF
many	TRBV25-1	TRBD2	TRBJ2-1	TGTGCCAGCAGTGAAGGGGGTAGCGGGAGGGCCGACAATGAGCAGTTCTTC	CASSEGGSGRADNEQFF
many	TRBV28	-	TRBJ2-7	TGTGCCAGCAGTTTTTTGCCAAGGGCCTACGAGCAGTACTTC	CASSFLPRAYEQYF
few	TRBV25-1	-	TRBJ1-6	TGTGCCAGCAGTGCCTGGGGTTCACCCCTCCACTTT	CASSAWGSPLHF
many	TRBV4-1	TRBD2	TRBJ2-2	TGCGCCAGCAGCGAACCGGGACTAGCGGGAGTGATCGGGGAGCTGTTTTTT	CASSEPGLAGVIGELFF
many	TRBV19	TRBD2	TRBJ2-1	TGTGCCAGTAGTATGGCGACTAGCGGGATTTACAATGAGCAGTTCTTC	CASSMATSGIYNEQFF
-	TRBV11-1	TRBD2	TRBJ2-5	TGTGCCAGCAGAAGGACTAGCGGGAGTGGTGAGACCCAGTACTTC	CASRRTSGSGETQYF
many	TRBV20-1	TRBD1	TRBJ2-1	TGCAGTGCTCACACCGGGACAGGCAGGGGGAATGAGCAGTTCTTC	CSAHTGTGRGNEQFF
many	TRBV3-1	-	TRBJ2-2	TGTGCCAGCAGCCAAGAATTAAGGACGGCAACTCTCCGGGAGCTGTTTTTT	CASSQELRTATLRELFF
-	TRBV10-3	TRBD2	TRBJ2-1	TGTGCCAGCACAACGAGCGGGAGGACCTACAATGAGCAGTTCTTC	CASTTSGRTYNEQFF
many	TRBV27	-	TRBJ1-1	TGTGCCAGCAGGAGCAGGGACGGGTTTGAAGCTTTCTTT	CASRSRDGFEAFF
few	TRBV10-3	-	TRBJ1-1	TGTGCCATCAGAGGGGGATTTAACACTGAAGCTTTCTTT	CAIRGGFNTEAFF
many	TRBV5-6	-	TRBJ2-1	TGTGCCAGCAGCCCAGGACAGCCCAGCTCCTACAATGAGCAGTTCTTC	CASSPGQPSSYNEQFF
few	TRBV20-1	TRBD2	TRBJ2-1	TGCAGTGCTAGAGTGGAGCCTAGCGGGGTGTACAATGAGCAGTTCTTC	CSARVEPSGVYNEQFF
few	TRBV19	-	TRBJ1-1	TGTGCCAGTAGTATAGAGTGGGGGCCCACTGAAGCTTTCTTT	CASSIEWGPTEAFF
many	TRBV29-1	-	TRBJ2-1	TGCAGCGTTGCCGTCCCCAGCTCCTACAATGAGCAGTTCTTC	CSVAVPSSYNEQFF
many	TRBV28	TRBD1	TRBJ2-2	TGTGCCAGCAGCCACAGGGGCACCGGGGAGCTGTTTTTT	CASSHRGTGELFF
-	TRBV6-1	-	TRBJ2-1	TGTGCCAGCAGTGAAGTGCCAGGGGACAATGAGCAGTTCTTC	CASSEVPGDNEQFF
many	TRBV28	-	TRBJ2-2	TGTGCCAGCACCCCCCGCAGGAAGGGGAACACCGGGGAGCTGTTTTTT	CASTPRRKGNTGELFF
many	TRBV12-3/TRBV12-4	TRBD2	TRBJ2-7	TGTGCCAGCAGTAACCAACATAGCGGGAGGGACTACGAGCAGTACTTC	CASSNQHSGRDYEQYF
few	TRBV6-2/TRBV6-3	-	TRBJ2-3	TGTGCCAGCAGTTACTTAGGACCTGCCGGAGGAGATACGCAGTATTTT	CASSYLGPAGGDTQYF
many	TRBV4-1	-	TRBJ1-5	TGCGCCAGCAGCCAAGAGGGCCCAGGGGAGTATAGCAATCAGCCCCAGCATTTT	CASSQEGPGEYSNQPQHF